The 31 T cell receptor beta chains reported below all come from one sample, sequenced in a study of identical twins (dated by TCRdb to about 2016). Libraries were constructed by 5' RACE. The instrument given in TCRdb is Illumina HiSeq 2000. The public reads were reprocessed in TCRdb via fastp at Q25 and MiXCR, keeping in-frame beta chains. Under each unique CDR3 protein, matching rows form one entry showing the most common genes and DNA. Within this sample are 200,000 to 250,000 distinct CDR3 sequences, with around 6.6% of them counted one time only. Roughly 3.7% of the sample goes to the ten largest clones. This sample was also put to use in a study of yellow fever vaccine responses in identical twins.

Sequencing was performed on memory (CD45RO+) T cells sorted from blood. Per the publication, the cell subset or site label means: CD45RO+ enriched T cells. These receptors all come from a young woman in good health.

This clonotype was counted only a few times. The chain has TRBV7-9 and TRBJ2-7, with 7 bases identical to TRBD2. Germline V gene lookup returns CDR1 SEHNR and CDR2 FQNEAQ (reference sequence). J gave up 3 bases and V 5 bases, and 10 bases lay outside the gene matches. CDR3 length: 15 residues. The CDR3 protein is CASSPRGGPVYEQYF. In nucleotides, the CDR3 is TGTGCCAGCAGCCCCCGCGGGGGACCGGTCTACGAGCAGTACTTC.

The rearrangement links TRBV6-1 to TRBJ1-2; D is perhaps TRBD1 (6 bases). The CDR3 runs 15 residues. Trimming stripped 6 bases from V and 5 bases from J, with 19 bases between. Germline values: CDR1 MNHNS, CDR2 SASEGT. The CDR3 here is CASSPKRTVFYGYTF. The CDR3 nucleotides are TGTGCCAGCAGCCCCAAACGGACAGTCTTTTATGGCTACACCTTC.

V gene TRBV14 combines with J gene TRBJ1-2, with 7 bases that match TRBD1. Trimming at V came to 3 bases and at J to 7 bases, leaving 5 bases not matched to a gene. The CDR3 loop spans 13 amino acids. Germline loops: CDR1 SGHDN, CDR2 FVKESK. Written as DNA, the CDR3 is TGTGCCAGCAGCCAGACAGGGTTGCGTGGCTACACCTTC. Translation gives CASSQTGLRGYTF.

This clonotype was found a few times. This rearrangement joins TRBV19 to TRBJ2-5; D remains unclear. V shed 5 bases and J shed 3 bases, with 10 bases lying between them. The germline CDR1 and CDR2 sequences are LNHDA and SQIVND (reference sequence). CDR3 size: 13 residues. The CDR3 is CASSEMGEETQYF. As DNA, the CDR3 is TGTGCCAGTAGTGAGATGGGTGAAGAGACCCAGTACTTC.

This clonotype appeared a few times. The chain has TRBV27 and TRBJ2-3; 8 bases align to TRBD2. V was pared by 2 bases and J by 5 bases, with 12 bases of the junction left unmatched. The CDR3 extends over 17 amino acids. The germline CDR1 and CDR2 sequences are MNHEY and SMNVEV (reference sequence). The DNA for the CDR3 is TGTGCCAGCAGTTTAGCCCTCCTCCCGGGAGGGGTAGATACGCAGTATTTT. As protein: CASSLALLPGGVDTQYF.

In this sample, this clonotype is large. This rearrangement joins TRBV29-1 to TRBJ2-7; no clear D. Germline V gene sequence: CDR1 SQVTM, CDR2 ANQGSEA. CDR3 length: 13 residues. The ends were cut back, 6 bases at V and 0 bases at J, with 12 bases in the middle. DNA of the CDR3: TGCAGCGTAGTTAAAGATTCCTCCTACGAGCAGTACTTC. This encodes CSVVKDSSYEQYF.

The sample holds a few counts of this clonotype. This sequence joins TRBV3-1 and TRBJ2-5; D unresolved. The germline V gene has CDR1 LGHDT and CDR2 YNNKEL (reference sequence). The CDR3 runs to 12 residues. Deletions cut 1 base from V and 4 bases from J, with 4 bases between. CDR3 nucleotide sequence: TGTGCCAGCAGCCAAGCGGCAGAGACCCAGTACTTC. Encoded protein: CASSQAAETQYF.

This clonotype was counted between two and nine times. This sequence joins TRBV5-1 and TRBJ2-3; 10 bases line up with TRBD2. The germline V gene encodes CDR1 SGHRS and CDR2 YFSETQ. The CDR3 sequence is 16 residues long. The trim removed 4 bases at V and 4 bases at J, leaving 9 bases unmatched. The CDR3 bases are TGCGCCAGCAGCCCGGGGGCTAGCGGGAGTGCAGATACGCAGTATTTT. Protein sequence: CASSPGASGSADTQYF.

This clonotype was seen a handful of times. This sequence joins TRBV28 and TRBJ2-2; TRBD1 agrees at 8 bases. V lost 4 bases to trimming and J lost 3 bases; unmatched junction nucleotides: 7. This CDR3 is 16 amino acids long. The germline CDR1 and CDR2 sequences are MDHEN and SYDVKM. The CDR3 protein is CASSSYGTGDTGELFF. The CDR3, as DNA: TGTGCCAGCAGTTCATACGGGACAGGAGACACCGGGGAGCTGTTTTTT.

This clonotype has only a few counts. J is TRBJ1-1 and V is TRBV25-1; D unclear. The V end was cut by 0 bases, the J end by 1 base, with 12 bases between. The germline V gene has CDR1 MGHDK and CDR2 SYGVNS. This CDR3 spans 16 amino acids. The CDR3 region is CASSEYGRGWNTEAFF. For the CDR3, the DNA is TGTGCCAGCAGTGAATATGGGAGAGGTTGGAACACTGAAGCTTTCTTT.

The CDR3 spells CASNTHRGRQGYTF. The CDR3 DNA is TGTGCCAGTAATACCCACAGGGGGCGACAGGGCTACACCTTC. This chain joins TRBV6-1 and TRBJ1-2; 9 bases agree with TRBD1. The germline V gene encodes CDR1 MNHNS and CDR2 SASEGT. V was pared by 9 bases and J by 8 bases, with 13 bases of the junction left unmatched. The CDR3 totals 14 residues.

The sample holds a few counts of this clonotype. The chain has TRBV6-5 and TRBJ1-2; D is uncertain. The V and J ends lost 4 bases and 8 bases respectively, with 8 bases between them. This CDR3 is 11 amino acids long. Germline V gene data show CDR1 as MNHEY and CDR2 as SVGAGI. The CDR3 region has the DNA TGTGCCAGCAGTTCCGCGTACGGCTACACCTTC. Translation: CASSSAYGYTF.

This clonotype occurred a few times. The rearrangement links TRBV12-3 or TRBV12-4 to TRBJ1-6; D unresolved. Trimming took off 6 bases at V and 8 bases at J, with 5 bases between the two ends. The CDR3 sequence is 11 residues long. CDR3 loop: CASSRDSPLHF. The CDR3 coding sequence is TGTGCCAGCAGCCGGGATTCACCCCTCCACTTT.

This chain uses TRBV20-1 with TRBJ2-3; the D gene is possibly TRBD1 (6 bases). Germline V CDR1 and CDR2: DFQATT, SNEGSKA (reference sequence). Between the trimmed V and J ends, which lost 2 bases and 8 bases, there was a span of 23 bases. This CDR3 is built from 16 residues. The CDR3 here is CSARITTGLIRGTQYF. DNA of the CDR3: TGCAGTGCTAGAATCACGACAGGCCTTATTAGGGGTACGCAGTATTTT.

This clonotype was recorded a few times. The V call is TRBV15, the J call TRBJ2-3; no clear D gene. This CDR3 comprises 14 residues. With 1 base removed from V and 5 bases from J, the gap between germline ends came to 10 bases. Germline V gives CDR1 LNHNV, CDR2 YYDKDF (reference sequence). For the CDR3, the DNA is TGTGCCACCAGCAGAGTGGGAAGCTTAGATACGCAGTATTTT. It is translated as CATSRVGSLDTQYF.

Concerning this clonotype: Since a much larger clone is just one base distant, this may be a read error. V usage is TRBV3-1 and J usage is TRBJ2-1; 10 nucleotides align to TRBD2. The CDR3 has 15 residues. The V gene's germline CDR1 is LGHDT and CDR2 YNNKEL (reference sequence). The CDR3 spells CASCHSSGGIDEQFF. The DNA for the CDR3 is TGTGCCAGCTGCCACAGTAGCGGGGGGATAGATGAGCAGTTCTTC.

Comment on this clonotype: A much larger clone differs from this one at a single base, so this may be a read error. The chain joins TRBV20-1 to TRBJ2-3; 15 bases line up with TRBD2. CDR3 size: 16 residues. Per the germline V gene, CDR1 is DFQATT and CDR2 is SNEGSKA (reference sequence). The CDR3 nucleotides are TGCTGTGCTAGAGACGCGGGACTAGCGGGGGGAAATACGCAGTATTTT. Translated, it gives CCARDAGLAGGNTQYF.

V gene TRBV6-1 combines with J gene TRBJ2-1; 9 bases match TRBD2. The J segment lost 1 base and the V segment lost 5 bases, leaving 3 bases of the junction unmatched. This CDR3 region has 15 residues. CDR1 and CDR2 (germline): MNHNS, SASEGT. This CDR3 reads CASSISGGSYNEQFF. The DNA of the CDR3 is TGTGCCAGCAGTATTAGCGGGGGTTCCTACAATGAGCAGTTCTTC.

This chain connects TRBV28 to TRBJ2-2, with D possibly called TRBD1 or TRBD2 (5 bases each). Germline lookup yields CDR1 MDHEN and CDR2 SYDVKM. Trimming shortened V by 5 bases and J by 0 bases, and 10 bases separated the two germline ends. This CDR3 contains 15 residues. The CDR3 spells CASSPRGANTGELFF. Here the CDR3 DNA reads TGTGCCAGCAGTCCACGAGGGGCGAACACCGGGGAGCTGTTTTTT.

This clonotype was found many times. The genes are TRBV28 and TRBJ2-1; 11 bases are shared with TRBD2. The CDR3 runs to 17 residues. V lost 5 bases and J lost 2; bases outside the gene matches: 8. The germline CDR1 and CDR2 sequences are MDHEN and SYDVKM. In nucleotides, the CDR3 is TGTGCCAGCAGTGTTAGCGGGGGGGCGGGGACCTACAATGAGCAGTTCTTC. It encodes CASSVSGGAGTYNEQFF.

V and J are TRBV29-1 and TRBJ2-7; perhaps TRBD1 as D (5 bases). Trimming shortened V by 7 bases and J by 0 bases, and 13 bases separated the two germline ends. The CDR3 is made up of 13 amino acids. Germline values: CDR1 SQVTM, CDR2 ANQGSEA. This chain's CDR3 is CSASQGSSYEQYV. In DNA form, the CDR3 reads TGCAGCGCCTCGCAGGGAAGCTCCTACGAGCAGTACGTC.

This chain connects TRBV12-3 or TRBV12-4 to TRBJ2-3, with 7 bases identical to TRBD2. The CDR3 loop spans 15 amino acids. J gave up 2 bases and V 3 bases, and 5 bases lay outside the gene matches. CDR3 DNA: TGTGCCAGCAGTTTCCTCGGGGGGTCCACAGATACGCAGTATTTT. This translates into CASSFLGGSTDTQYF.

This clonotype appeared a few times. V and J are TRBV11-2 and TRBJ2-7; D could derive from TRBD1 or TRBD2 (5 bases each). Trimming took off 8 bases at V and 3 bases at J, with 20 bases between the two ends. The CDR3 sequence is 15 residues long. The germline V gene has CDR1 SGHAT and CDR2 FQNNGV. CDR3 sequence (DNA): TGTGCCAGCGGTTTAGAACCGGGACCTTTCTACGAGCAGTACGTC. It translates to CASGLEPGPFYEQYV.

This clonotype was found many times. The chain joins TRBV3-1 to TRBJ2-7; D not resolved. CDR3 length: 12 residues. CDR1 LGHDT and CDR2 YNNKEL come from the germline V gene (reference sequence). V was pared by 0 bases and J by 4 bases, with 4 bases between. This chain's CDR3 is CASSQESYEQYF. DNA of the CDR3: TGTGCCAGCAGCCAAGAATCTTACGAGCAGTACTTC.

In its sample, this clonotype was seen many times. The chain is built from TRBV5-1 and TRBJ2-7, with 7 bases aligning to TRBD1. CDR3 length: 14 amino acids. Germline CDR1 and CDR2: SGHRS and YFSETQ. Losses at the gene ends were 4 bases for V and 0 bases for J; bases not matched to a gene: 4. In DNA form, the CDR3 reads TGCGCCAGCAGCAAGGACAGGAGCTCCTACGAGCAGTACTTC. Protein product: CASSKDRSSYEQYF.

V usage is TRBV3-1 and J usage is TRBJ1-1; D may be TRBD1 (5 bases). Germline loops: CDR1 LGHDT, CDR2 YNNKEL (reference sequence). V lost 4 bases, J lost 4 bases, and 13 bases lay in between. The CDR3 extends over 14 amino acids. The CDR3 sequence is CASSPLTGSTEAFF. The CDR3, as DNA: TGTGCCAGCAGCCCGCTTACAGGTAGCACTGAAGCTTTCTTT.

The chain has TRBV24-1 and TRBJ1-1, with D perhaps TRBD1 (5 bases). Germline-derived CDR1 and CDR2 are KGHDR and SFDVKD. The length of the CDR3 is 18 residues. Trimming left V 5 bases short and J 1 base short, with 22 bases between. This chain's CDR3 is CATSAGGASGGWNTEAFF. CDR3 DNA sequence: TGTGCCACCAGTGCGGGAGGGGCCTCGGGGGGTTGGAACACTGAAGCTTTCTTT.

This chain links TRBV4-2 with TRBJ2-2, with D maybe TRBD2 (7 bases). Germline V gives CDR1 LGHNA, CDR2 YNFKEQ. Trimming shortened V by 1 base and J by 5 bases, and 14 bases separated the two germline ends. The CDR3 spans 16 residues. CDR3: CASSQVGGGATGELFF. The CDR3 DNA reads TGTGCCAGCAGCCAAGTTGGAGGGGGGGCGACCGGGGAGCTGTTTTTT.

The chain joins TRBV2 to TRBJ2-1; D gene uncertain. This CDR3 contains 13 residues. Trimming removed 2 bases at V and 6 bases at J, with 8 bases between. Germline V CDR1 and CDR2: SNHLY, FYNNEI. The CDR3 is CASSEMGINEQFF. The DNA for the CDR3 is TGTGCCAGCAGTGAAATGGGAATCAATGAGCAGTTCTTC.

The V and J genes are TRBV18 and TRBJ2-4; TRBD2 matches at 7 bases. V lost 3 bases, J lost 4 bases, and 3 bases stayed unmatched. There are 14 residues in the CDR3. Looked up from germline, CDR1 is KGHSH and CDR2 is LQKENI. CDR3 amino acids: CASSPGGSKNIQYF. CDR3 nucleotides: TGTGCCAGCTCACCGGGCGGGAGTAAAAACATTCAGTACTTC.

The sample holds a few counts of this clonotype. V gene TRBV21-1 combines with J gene TRBJ1-1; TRBD1, the table's D call, was not compared with the DNA. TRBV21-1 is a listed pseudogene. The CDR3 runs to 18 residues. The CDR3 bases are TGTGCCAGCACCCAAAATGGGGACAGGGGTTTGGCGAGCACTGAAGCTTTCTTT. Amino acid sequence: CASTQNGDRGLASTEAFF.